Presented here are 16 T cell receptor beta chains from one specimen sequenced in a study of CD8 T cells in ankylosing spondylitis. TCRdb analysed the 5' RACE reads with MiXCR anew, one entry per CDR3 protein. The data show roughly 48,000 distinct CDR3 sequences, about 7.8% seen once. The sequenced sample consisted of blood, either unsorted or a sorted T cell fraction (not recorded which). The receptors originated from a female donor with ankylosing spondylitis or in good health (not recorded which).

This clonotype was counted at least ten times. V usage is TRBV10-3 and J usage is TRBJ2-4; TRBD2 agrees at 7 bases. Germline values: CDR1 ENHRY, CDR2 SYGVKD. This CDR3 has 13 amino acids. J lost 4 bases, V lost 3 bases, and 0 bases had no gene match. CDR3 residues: CAISDGGKNIQYF. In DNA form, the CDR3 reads TGTGCCATCAGTGACGGGGGGAAAAACATTCAGTACTTC.

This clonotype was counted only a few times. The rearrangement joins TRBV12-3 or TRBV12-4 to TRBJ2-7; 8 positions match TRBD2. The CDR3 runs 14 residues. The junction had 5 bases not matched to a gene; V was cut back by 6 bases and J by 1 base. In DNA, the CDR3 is TGTGCCAGCAGCCGCTCTAGCGGGTCCTACGAGCAGTACTTC. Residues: CASSRSSGSYEQYF.

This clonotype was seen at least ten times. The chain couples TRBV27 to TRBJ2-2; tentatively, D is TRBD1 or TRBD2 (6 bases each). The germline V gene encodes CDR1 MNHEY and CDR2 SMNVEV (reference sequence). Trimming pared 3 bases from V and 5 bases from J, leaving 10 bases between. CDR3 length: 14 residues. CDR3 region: CASSFGGRTGELFF. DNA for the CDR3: TGTGCCAGCAGTTTTGGGGGGCGAACCGGGGAGCTGTTTTTT.

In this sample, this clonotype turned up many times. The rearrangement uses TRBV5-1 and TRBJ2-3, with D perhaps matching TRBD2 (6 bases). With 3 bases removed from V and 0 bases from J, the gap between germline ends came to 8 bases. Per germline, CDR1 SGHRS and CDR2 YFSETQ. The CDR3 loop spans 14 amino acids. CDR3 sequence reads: CASSSGVSTDTQYF. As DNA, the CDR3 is TGCGCCAGCAGCTCGGGGGTTAGCACAGATACGCAGTATTTT.

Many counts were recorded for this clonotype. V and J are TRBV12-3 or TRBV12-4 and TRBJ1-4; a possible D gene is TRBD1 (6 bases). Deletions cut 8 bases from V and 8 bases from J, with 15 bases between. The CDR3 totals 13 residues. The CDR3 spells CASGTFQGEKLFF. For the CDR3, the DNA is TGTGCCAGCGGGACCTTCCAGGGGGAAAAACTGTTTTTT.

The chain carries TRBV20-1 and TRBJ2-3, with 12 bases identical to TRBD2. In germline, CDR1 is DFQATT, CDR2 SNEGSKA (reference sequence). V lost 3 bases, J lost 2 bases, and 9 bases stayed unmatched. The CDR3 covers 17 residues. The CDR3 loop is CSARARLAGAPTDTQYF. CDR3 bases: TGCAGTGCTAGGGCTCGACTAGCGGGGGCGCCCACAGATACGCAGTATTTT.

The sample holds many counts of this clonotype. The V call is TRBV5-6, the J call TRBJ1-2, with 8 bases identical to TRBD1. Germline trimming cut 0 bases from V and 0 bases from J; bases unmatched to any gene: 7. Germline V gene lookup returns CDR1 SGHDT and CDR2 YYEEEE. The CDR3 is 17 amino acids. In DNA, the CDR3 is TGTGCCAGCAGCTTGGGGTTCGGGGACAGGCCTAACTATGGCTACACCTTC. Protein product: CASSLGFGDRPNYGYTF.

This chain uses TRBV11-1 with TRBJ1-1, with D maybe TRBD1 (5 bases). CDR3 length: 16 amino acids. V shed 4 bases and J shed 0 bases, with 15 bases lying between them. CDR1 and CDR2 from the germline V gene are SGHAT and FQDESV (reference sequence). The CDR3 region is CASSSSWRDLNTEAFF. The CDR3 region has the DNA TGTGCCAGCAGCTCCTCTTGGAGGGACCTGAACACTGAAGCTTTCTTT. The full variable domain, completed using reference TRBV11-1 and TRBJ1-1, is EAEVAQSPRYKITEKSQAVAFWCDPISGHATLYWYRQILGQGPELLVQFQDESVVDDSQLPKDRFSAERLKGVDSTLKIQPAELGDSAMYLCASSSSWRDLNTEAFFGQGTRLTVV.

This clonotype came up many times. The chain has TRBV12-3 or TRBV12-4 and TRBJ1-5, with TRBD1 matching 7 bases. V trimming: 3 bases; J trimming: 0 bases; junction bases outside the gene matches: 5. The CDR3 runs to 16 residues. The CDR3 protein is CASSLGGQYSNQPQHF. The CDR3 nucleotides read TGTGCCAGCAGTTTGGGGGGACAGTATAGCAATCAGCCCCAGCATTTT.

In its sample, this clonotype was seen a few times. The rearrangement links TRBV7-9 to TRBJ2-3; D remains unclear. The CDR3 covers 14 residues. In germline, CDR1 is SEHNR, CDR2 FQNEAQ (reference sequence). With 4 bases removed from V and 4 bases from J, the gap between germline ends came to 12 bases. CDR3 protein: CASSSSNSPDTQYF. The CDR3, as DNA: TGTGCCAGCAGCTCGTCCAACAGCCCAGATACGCAGTATTTT. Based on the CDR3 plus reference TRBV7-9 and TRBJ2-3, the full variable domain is DTGVSQNPRHKITKRGQNVTFRCDPISEHNRLYWYRQTLGQGPEFLTYFQNEAQLEKSRLLSDRFSAERPKGSFSTLEIQRTEQGDSAMYLCASSSSNSPDTQYFGPGTRLTVL.

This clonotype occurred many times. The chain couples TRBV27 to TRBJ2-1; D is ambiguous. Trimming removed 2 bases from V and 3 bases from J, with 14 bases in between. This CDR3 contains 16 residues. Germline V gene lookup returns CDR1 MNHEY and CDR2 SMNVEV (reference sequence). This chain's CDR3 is CASSLLSPGYYNEQFF. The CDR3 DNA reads TGTGCCAGCAGTTTACTTTCTCCAGGCTACTACAATGAGCAGTTCTTC.

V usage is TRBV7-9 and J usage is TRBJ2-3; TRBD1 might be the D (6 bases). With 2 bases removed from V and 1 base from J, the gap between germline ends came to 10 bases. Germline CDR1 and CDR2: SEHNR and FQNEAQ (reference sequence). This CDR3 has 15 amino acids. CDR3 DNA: TGTGCCAGCAGCTTAATTGAGGGGGGCACAGATACGCAGTATTTT. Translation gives CASSLIEGGTDTQYF.

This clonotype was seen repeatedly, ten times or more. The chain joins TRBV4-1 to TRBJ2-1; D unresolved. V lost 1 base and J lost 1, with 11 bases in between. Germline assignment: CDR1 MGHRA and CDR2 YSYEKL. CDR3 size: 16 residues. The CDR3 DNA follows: TGCGCCAGCAGCCAAGTCTACACGGTGTCCTACAATGAGCAGTTCTTC. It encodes CASSQVYTVSYNEQFF.

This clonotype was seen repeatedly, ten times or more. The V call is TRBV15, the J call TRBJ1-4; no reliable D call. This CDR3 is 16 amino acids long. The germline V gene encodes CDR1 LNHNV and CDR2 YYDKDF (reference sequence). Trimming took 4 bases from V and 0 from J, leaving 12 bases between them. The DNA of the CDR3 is TGTGCCACCAGCACCGGTAACAGTGCAACTAATGAAAAACTGTTTTTT. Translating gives CATSTGNSATNEKLFF.

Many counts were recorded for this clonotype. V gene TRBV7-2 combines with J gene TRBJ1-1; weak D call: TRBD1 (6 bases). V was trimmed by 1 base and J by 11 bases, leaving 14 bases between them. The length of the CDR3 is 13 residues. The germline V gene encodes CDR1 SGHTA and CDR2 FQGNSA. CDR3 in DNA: TGTGCCAGCAGCTTAGGTGGGGGCCGGGGGGCTTTCTTT. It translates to CASSLGGGRGAFF.

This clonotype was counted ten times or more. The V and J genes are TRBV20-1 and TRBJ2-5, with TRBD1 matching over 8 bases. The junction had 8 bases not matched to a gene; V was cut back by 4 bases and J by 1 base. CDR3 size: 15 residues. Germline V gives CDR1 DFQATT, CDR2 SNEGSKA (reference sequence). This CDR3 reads CSATDRGGGQETQYF. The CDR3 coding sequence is TGCAGTGCTACCGACAGGGGTGGCGGCCAAGAGACCCAGTACTTC.